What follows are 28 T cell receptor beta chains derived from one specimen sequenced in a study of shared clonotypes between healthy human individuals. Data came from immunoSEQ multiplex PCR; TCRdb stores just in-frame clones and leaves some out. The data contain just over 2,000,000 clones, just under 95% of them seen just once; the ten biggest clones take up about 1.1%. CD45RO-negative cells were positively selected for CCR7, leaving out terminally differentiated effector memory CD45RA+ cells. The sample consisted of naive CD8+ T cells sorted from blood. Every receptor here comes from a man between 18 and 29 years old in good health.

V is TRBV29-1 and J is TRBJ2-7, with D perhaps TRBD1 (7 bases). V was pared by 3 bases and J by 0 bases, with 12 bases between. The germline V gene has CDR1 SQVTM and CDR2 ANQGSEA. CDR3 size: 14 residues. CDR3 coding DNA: TGCAGCGTTGATGGAGGGACAGACTCCTACGAGCAGTACTTC. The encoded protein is CSVDGGTDSYEQYF.

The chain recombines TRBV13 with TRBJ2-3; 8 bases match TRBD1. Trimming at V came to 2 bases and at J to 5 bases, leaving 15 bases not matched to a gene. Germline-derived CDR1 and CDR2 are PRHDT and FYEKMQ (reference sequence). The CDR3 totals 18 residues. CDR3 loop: CASSLIGDRGVGRDTQYF. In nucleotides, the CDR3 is TGTGCCAGCAGCTTAATCGGCGACAGGGGAGTGGGCAGAGATACGCAGTATTTT.

CDR3 sequence (DNA): TGTGCCAGCAGCCCACGGGAGGCCTACAATGAGCAGTTCTTC. Protein: CASSPREAYNEQFF. V usage is TRBV7-6 and J usage is TRBJ2-1, with 7 bases fitting TRBD2. Germline V gene sequence: CDR1 SGHVS, CDR2 FNYEAQ. This CDR3 comprises 14 residues. V lost 5 bases to trimming and J lost 2 bases; unmatched junction nucleotides: 3.

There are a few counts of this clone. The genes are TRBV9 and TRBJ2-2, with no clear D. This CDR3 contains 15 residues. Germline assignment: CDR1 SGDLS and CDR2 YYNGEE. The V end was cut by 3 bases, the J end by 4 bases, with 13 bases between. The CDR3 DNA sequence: TGTGCCAGCAGCGGGAAAGCTGAACCCACCGGGGAGCTGTTTTTT. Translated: CASSGKAEPTGELFF.

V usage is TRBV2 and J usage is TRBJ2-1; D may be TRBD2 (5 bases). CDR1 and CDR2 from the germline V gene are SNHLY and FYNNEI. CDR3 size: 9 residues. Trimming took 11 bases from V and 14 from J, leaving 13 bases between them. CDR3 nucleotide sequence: TGTGCCGGAGGCGGGTCGGAGTTCTTC. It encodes CAGGGSEFF.

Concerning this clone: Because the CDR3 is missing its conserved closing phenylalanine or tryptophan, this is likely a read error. The CDR3: CASSEGPRGGELFL. Here the CDR3 DNA reads TGTGCCAGCAGTGAAGGCCCTCGTGGCGGGGAGCTGTTTCTT. The rearrangement links TRBV2 to TRBJ2-2, with D unresolved. Looked up from germline, CDR1 is SNHLY and CDR2 is FYNNEI. V was pared by 1 base and J by 7 bases, with 10 bases between. The CDR3 extends over 14 amino acids.

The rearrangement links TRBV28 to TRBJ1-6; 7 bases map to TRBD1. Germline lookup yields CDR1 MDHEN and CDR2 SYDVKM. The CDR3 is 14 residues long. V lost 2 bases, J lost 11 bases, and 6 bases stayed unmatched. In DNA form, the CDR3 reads TGTGCCAGCAGTTTAACAGGGGAACCCCCACCCCTCCACTTT. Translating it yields CASSLTGEPPPLHF.

In DNA, the CDR3 is TGTGCCAGCTCACCGGCGGGATCGGGACAGGGCTTCTACGAGCAGTACTTC. Its translation is CASSPAGSGQGFYEQYF. V and J are TRBV18 and TRBJ2-7; 9 nucleotides match TRBD1. This CDR3 has 17 amino acids. CDR1 is KGHSH and CDR2 is LQKENI in the germline V gene. The V gene end was trimmed by 3 bases and the J gene end by 3 bases; junction bases not matched to a gene: 12.

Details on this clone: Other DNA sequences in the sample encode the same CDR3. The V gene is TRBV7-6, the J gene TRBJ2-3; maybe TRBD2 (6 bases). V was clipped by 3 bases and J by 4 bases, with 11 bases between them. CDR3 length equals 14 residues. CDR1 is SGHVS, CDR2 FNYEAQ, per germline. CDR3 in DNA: TGTGCCAGCAGCTTTTCTTCGGGAGCAGATACGCAGTATTTT. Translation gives CASSFSSGADTQYF. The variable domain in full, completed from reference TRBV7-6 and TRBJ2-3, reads GAGVSQSPRYKVTKRGQDVALRCDPISGHVSLYWYRQALGQGPEFLTYFNYEAQQDKSGLPNDRFSAERPEGSISTLTIQRTEQRDSAMYRCASSFSSGADTQYFGPGTRLTVL.

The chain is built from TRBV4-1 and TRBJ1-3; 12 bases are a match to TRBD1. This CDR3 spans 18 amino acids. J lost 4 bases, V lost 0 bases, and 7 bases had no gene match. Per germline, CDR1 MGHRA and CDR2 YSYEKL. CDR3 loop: CASSQDGTGGSGGNTIYF. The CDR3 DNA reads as TGCGCCAGCAGCCAAGACGGGACAGGGGGCTCGGGGGGAAACACCATATATTTT.

CDR3 in amino acids: CASSLRLGTTDDSPLHF. In DNA form, the CDR3 reads TGCGCCAGCAGCTTGAGGTTAGGGACCACAGACGATTCACCCCTCCACTTT. The chain combines TRBV5-1 with TRBJ1-6; D is perhaps TRBD1 (5 bases). Germline V gene data show CDR1 as SGHRS and CDR2 as YFSETQ. The germline V and J ends were trimmed by 1 base and 8 bases, with 19 bases remaining between them. The CDR3 loop spans 17 amino acids. Combining the CDR3 with reference TRBV5-1 and TRBJ1-6 gives the whole variable domain KAGVTQTPRYLIKTRGQQVTLSCSPISGHRSVSWYQQTPGQGLQFLFEYFSETQRNKGNFPGRFSGRQFSNSRSEMNVSTLELGDSALYLCASSLRLGTTDDSPLHFGNGTRLTVT.

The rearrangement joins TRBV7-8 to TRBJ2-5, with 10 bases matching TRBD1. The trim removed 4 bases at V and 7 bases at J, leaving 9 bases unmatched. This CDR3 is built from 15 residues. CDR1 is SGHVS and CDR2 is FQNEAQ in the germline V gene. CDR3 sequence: CASSSPGQGFGTQYF. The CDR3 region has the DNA TGTGCCAGCAGCTCTCCGGGACAGGGGTTCGGGACCCAGTACTTC. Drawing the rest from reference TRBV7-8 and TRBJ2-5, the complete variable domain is GAGVSQSPRYKVAKRGQDVALRCDPISGHVSLFWYQQALGQGPEFLTYFQNEAQLDKSGLPSDRFFAERPEGSVSTLKIQRTQQEDSAVYLCASSSPGQGFGTQYFGPGTRLLVL.

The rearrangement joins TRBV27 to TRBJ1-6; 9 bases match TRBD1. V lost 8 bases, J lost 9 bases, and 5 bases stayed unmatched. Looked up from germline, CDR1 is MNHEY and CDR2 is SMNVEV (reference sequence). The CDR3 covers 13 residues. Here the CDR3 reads CASSSGQGSPLHF. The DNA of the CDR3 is TGTGCCAGCTCCTCGGGACAGGGTTCACCCCTCCACTTT.

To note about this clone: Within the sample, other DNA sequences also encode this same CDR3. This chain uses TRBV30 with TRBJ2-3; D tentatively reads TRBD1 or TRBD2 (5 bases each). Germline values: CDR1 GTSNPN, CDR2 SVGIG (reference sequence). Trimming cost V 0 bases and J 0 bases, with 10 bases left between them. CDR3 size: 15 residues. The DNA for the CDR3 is TGTGCCTGGAGTGTATGGGGGAGTAGCACAGATACGCAGTATTTT. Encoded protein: CAWSVWGSSTDTQYF.

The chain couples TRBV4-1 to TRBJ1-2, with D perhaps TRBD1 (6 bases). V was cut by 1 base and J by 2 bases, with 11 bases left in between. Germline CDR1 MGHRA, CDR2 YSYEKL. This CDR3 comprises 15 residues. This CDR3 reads CASSQVTTGNYGYTF. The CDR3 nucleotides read TGCGCCAGCAGCCAAGTTACGACAGGAAACTATGGCTACACCTTC.

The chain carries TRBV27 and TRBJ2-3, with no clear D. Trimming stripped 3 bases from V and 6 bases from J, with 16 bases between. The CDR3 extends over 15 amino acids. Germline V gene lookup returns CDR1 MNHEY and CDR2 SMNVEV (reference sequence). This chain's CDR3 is CASSFTAGPADTQYF. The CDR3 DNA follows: TGTGCCAGCAGTTTCACGGCCGGTCCGGCTGATACGCAGTATTTT.

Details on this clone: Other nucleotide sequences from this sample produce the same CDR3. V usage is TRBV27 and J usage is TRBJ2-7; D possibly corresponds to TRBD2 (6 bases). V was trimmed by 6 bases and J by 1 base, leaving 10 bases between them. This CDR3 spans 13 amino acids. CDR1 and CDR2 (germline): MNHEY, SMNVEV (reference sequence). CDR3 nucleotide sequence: TGTGCCAGCAGCCTGGGGGGTTCCTACGAGCAGTACTTC. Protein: CASSLGGSYEQYF.

DNA for the CDR3: TGCGCCAGCAGTAGTAAGAGAGGGACCGATGAGCAGTTCTTC. This codes for CASSSKRGTDEQFF. The chain uses TRBV5-1 and TRBJ2-1; D is perhaps TRBD1 or TRBD2 (5 bases each). V was pared by 5 bases and J by 8 bases, with 17 bases between. Germline CDR1 reads SGHRS; CDR2 reads YFSETQ. CDR3 length equals 14 residues.

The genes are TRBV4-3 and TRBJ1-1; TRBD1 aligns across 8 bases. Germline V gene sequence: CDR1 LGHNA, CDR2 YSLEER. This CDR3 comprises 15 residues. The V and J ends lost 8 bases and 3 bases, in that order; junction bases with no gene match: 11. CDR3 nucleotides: TGCGCCAGCGCGGTGGGGACAGGCAGTTACACTGAAGCTTTCTTT. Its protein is CASAVGTGSYTEAFF.

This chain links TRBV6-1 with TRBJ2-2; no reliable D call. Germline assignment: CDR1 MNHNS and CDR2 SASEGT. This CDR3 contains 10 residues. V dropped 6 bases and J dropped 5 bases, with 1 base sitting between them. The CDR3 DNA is TGTGCCAGCAGGACCGGGGAGCTGTTTTTT. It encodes CASRTGELFF.

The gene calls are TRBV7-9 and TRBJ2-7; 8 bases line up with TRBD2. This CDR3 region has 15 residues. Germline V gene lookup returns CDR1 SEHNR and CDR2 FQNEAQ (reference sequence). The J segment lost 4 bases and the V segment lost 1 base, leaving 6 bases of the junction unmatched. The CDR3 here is CASSLGPGLVYEQYF. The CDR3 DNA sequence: TGTGCCAGCAGCTTAGGGCCGGGACTAGTATACGAGCAGTACTTC.

The CDR3 DNA sequence: TGTGCCAGCAGTGAAAAGATTATGGCGGTCTACGAGCAGTACTTC. Protein sequence: CASSEKIMAVYEQYF. The J gene is TRBJ2-7, the V gene TRBV6-1; D call uncertain. The CDR3 has 15 residues. V gave up 2 bases and J gave up 3 bases, with 14 bases separating them. Germline V gene sequence: CDR1 MNHNS, CDR2 SASEGT.

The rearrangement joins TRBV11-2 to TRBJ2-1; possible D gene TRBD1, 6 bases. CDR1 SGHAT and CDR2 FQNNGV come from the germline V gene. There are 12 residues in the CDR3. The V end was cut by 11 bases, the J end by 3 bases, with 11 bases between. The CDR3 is CASTGSYNEQFF. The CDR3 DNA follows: TGTGCCTCTACAGGGAGCTACAATGAGCAGTTCTTC. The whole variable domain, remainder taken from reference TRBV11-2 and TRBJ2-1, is EAGVAQSPRYKIIEKRQSVAFWCNPISGHATLYWYQQILGQGPKLLIQFQNNGVVDDSQLPKDRFSAERLKGVDSTLKIQPAKLEDSAVYLCASTGSYNEQFFGPGTRLTVL.

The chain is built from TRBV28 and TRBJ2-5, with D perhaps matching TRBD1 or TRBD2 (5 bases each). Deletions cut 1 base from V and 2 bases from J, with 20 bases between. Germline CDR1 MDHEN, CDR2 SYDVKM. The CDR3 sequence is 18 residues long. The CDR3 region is CASSLSARGLPLQETQYF. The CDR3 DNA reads TGTGCCAGCAGTTTATCAGCCCGGGGCTTACCCCTACAAGAGACCCAGTACTTC.

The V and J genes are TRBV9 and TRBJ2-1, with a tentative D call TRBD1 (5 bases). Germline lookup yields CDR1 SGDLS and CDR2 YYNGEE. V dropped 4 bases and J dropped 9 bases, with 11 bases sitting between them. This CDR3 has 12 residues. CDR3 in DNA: TGTGCCAGCAGCAATCCAGGGTCTGAGCAGTTCTTC. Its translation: CASSNPGSEQFF. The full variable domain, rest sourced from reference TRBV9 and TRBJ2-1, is DSGVTQTPKHLITATGQRVTLRCSPRSGDLSVYWYQQSLDQGLQFLIQYYNGEERAKGNILERFSAQQFPDLHSELNLSSLELGDSALYFCASSNPGSEQFFGPGTRLTVL.

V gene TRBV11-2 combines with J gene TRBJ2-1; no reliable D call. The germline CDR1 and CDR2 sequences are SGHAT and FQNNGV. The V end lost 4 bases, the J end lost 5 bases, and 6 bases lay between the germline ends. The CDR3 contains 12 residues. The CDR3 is CASSSPDNEQFF. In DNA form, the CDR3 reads TGTGCCAGCAGCTCCCCCGACAATGAGCAGTTCTTC.

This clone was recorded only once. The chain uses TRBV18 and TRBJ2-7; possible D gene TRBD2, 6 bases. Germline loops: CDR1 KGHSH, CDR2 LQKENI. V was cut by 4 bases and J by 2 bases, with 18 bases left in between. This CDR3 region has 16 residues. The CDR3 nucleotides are TGTGCCAGCTCACAGGGACTCGAAGGGCAAACCTACGAGCAGTACTTC. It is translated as CASSQGLEGQTYEQYF.

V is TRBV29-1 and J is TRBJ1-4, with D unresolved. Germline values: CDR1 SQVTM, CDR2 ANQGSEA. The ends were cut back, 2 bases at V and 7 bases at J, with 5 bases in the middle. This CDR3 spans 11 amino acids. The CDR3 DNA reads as TGCAGCGTTGAACTGGGTGAAAAACTGTTTTTT. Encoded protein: CSVELGEKLFF.